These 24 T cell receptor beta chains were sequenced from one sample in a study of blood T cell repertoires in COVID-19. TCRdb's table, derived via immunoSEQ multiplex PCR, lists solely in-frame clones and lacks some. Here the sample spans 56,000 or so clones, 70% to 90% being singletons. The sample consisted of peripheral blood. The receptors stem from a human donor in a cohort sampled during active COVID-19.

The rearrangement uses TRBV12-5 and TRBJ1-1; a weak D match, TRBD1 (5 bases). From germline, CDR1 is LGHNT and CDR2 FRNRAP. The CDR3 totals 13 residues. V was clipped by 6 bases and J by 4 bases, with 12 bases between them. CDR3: CASGSQGGTEAFF. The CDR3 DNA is TGTGCTAGTGGATCTCAGGGAGGCACTGAAGCTTTCTTT.

This CDR3 is CASHATPSSYEQYF. The CDR3 DNA reads as TGTGCCAGCCACGCGACTCCGAGCTCCTACGAGCAGTACTTC. The chain joins TRBV18 to TRBJ2-7; no reliable D call. Germline V lookup: CDR1 KGHSH, CDR2 LQKENI. V was pared by 8 bases and J by 0 bases, with 14 bases between. CDR3 size: 14 residues.

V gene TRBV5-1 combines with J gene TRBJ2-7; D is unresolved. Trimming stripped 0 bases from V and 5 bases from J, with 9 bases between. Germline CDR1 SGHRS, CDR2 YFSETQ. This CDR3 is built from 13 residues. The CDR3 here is CASSLAGSDEQYF. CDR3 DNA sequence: TGCGCCAGCAGCTTGGCCGGGTCGGACGAGCAGTACTTC.

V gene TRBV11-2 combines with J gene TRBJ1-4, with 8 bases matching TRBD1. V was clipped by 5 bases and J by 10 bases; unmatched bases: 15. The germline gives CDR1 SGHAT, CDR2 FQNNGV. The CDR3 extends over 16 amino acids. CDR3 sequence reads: CASSPLQGQGWGKLFF. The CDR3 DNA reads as TGTGCCAGCAGCCCCCTCCAAGGACAGGGATGGGGAAAACTGTTTTTT.

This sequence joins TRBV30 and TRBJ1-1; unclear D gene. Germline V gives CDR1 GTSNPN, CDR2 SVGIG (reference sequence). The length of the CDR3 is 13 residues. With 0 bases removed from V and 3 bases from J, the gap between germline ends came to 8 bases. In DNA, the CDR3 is TGTGCCTGGAGTGTACGGGAGTACACTGAAGCTTTCTTT. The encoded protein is CAWSVREYTEAFF.

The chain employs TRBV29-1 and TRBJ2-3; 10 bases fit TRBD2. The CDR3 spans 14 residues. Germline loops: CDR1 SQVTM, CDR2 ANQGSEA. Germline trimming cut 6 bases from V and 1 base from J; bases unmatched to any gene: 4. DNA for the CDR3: TGCAGCGTCCTAGCGGGAGACGGCACAGATACGCAGTATTTT. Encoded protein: CSVLAGDGTDTQYF.

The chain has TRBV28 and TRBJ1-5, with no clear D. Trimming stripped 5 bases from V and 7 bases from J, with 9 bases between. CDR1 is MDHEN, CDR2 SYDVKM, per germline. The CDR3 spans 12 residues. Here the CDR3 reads CASSRVRQPQHF. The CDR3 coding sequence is TGTGCCAGCAGTCGGGTTCGACAGCCCCAGCATTTT.

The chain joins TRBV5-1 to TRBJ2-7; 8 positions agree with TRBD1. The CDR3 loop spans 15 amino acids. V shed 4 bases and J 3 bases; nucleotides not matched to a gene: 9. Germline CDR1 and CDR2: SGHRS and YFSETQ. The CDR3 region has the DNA TGCGCCAGCAGCCTCAAGGGACAGGCGGACTACGAGCAGTACTTC. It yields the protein CASSLKGQADYEQYF.

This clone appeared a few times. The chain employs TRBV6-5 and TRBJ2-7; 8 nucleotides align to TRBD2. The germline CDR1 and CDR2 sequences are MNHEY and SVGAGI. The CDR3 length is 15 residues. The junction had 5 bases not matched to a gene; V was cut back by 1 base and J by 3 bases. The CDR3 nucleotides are TGTGCCAGCAGTTACTATACTAGCGGTGGCTACGAGCAGTACTTC. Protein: CASSYYTSGGYEQYF.

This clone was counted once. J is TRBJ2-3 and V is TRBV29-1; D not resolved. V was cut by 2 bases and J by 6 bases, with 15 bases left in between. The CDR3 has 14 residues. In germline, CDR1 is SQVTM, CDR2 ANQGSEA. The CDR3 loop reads CSVETTSERDTQYF. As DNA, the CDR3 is TGCAGCGTTGAAACGACATCGGAAAGGGATACGCAGTATTTT.

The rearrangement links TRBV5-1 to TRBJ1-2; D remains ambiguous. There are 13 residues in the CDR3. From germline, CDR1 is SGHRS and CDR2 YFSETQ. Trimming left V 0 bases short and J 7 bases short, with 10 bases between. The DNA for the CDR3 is TGCGCCAGCAGCTTGGGTTCTGCCGGTGGCTACACCTTC. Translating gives CASSLGSAGGYTF.

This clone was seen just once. For the CDR3, the DNA is TGTGCCAGCAGCTTGGGAGGGACACGCTCCGGAGAGCAGTACTTC. It is translated as CASSLGGTRSGEQYF. The rearrangement joins TRBV7-2 to TRBJ2-7; D may be TRBD2 (7 bases). The CDR3 totals 15 residues. CDR1 is SGHTA, CDR2 FQGNSA, per germline. The ends were cut back, 3 bases at V and 7 bases at J, with 19 bases in the middle.

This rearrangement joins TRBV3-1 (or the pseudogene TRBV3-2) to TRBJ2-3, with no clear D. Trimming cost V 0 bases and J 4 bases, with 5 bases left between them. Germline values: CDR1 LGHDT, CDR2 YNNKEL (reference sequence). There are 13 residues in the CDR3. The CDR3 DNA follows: TGTGCCAGCAGCCAAGACACTCCAGATACGCAGTATTTT. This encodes CASSQDTPDTQYF.

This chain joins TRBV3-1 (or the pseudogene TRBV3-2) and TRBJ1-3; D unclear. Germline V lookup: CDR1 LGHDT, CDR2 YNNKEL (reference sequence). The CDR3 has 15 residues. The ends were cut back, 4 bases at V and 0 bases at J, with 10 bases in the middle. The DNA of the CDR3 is TGTGCCAGCAGCCCTACGGTCAACTCTGGAAACACCATATATTTT. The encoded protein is CASSPTVNSGNTIYF.

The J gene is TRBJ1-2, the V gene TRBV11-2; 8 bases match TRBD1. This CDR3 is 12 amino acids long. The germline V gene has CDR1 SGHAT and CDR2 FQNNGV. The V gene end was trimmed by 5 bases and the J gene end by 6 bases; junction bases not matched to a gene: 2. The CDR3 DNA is TGTGCCAGCAGCCGACAGGGGAATGGCTACACCTTC. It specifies CASSRQGNGYTF.

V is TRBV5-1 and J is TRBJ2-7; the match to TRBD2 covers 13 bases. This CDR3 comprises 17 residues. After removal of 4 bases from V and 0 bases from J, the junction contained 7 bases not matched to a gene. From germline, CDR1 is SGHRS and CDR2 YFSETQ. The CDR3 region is CASSNSRTSGSSYEQYF. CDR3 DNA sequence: TGCGCCAGCAGCAATTCACGGACTAGCGGGAGCTCCTACGAGCAGTACTTC.

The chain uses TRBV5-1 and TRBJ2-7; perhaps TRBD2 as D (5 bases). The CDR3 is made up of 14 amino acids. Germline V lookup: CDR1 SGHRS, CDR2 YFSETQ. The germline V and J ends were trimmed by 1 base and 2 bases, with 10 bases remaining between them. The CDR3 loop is CASSLQSRAYEQYF. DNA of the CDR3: TGCGCCAGCAGCTTGCAATCGAGGGCCTACGAGCAGTACTTC.

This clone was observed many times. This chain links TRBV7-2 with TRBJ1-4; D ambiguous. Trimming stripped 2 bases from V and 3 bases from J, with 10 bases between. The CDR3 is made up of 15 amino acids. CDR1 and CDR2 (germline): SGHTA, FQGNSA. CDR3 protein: CASSLRQDSNEKLFF. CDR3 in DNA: TGTGCCAGCAGCTTACGCCAGGATTCTAATGAAAAACTGTTTTTT.

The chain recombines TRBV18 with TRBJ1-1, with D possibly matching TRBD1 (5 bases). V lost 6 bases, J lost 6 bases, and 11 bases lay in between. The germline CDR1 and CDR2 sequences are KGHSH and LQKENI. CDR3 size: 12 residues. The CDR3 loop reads CASSRGGPEAFF. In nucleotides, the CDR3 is TGTGCCAGCTCTCGGGGGGGTCCTGAAGCTTTCTTT. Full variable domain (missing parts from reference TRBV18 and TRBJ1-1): NAGVMQNPRHLVRRRGQEARLRCSPMKGHSHVYWYRQLPEEGLKFMVYLQKENIIDESGMPKERFSAEFPKEGPSILRIQQVVRGDSAAYFCASSRGGPEAFFGQGTRLTVV.

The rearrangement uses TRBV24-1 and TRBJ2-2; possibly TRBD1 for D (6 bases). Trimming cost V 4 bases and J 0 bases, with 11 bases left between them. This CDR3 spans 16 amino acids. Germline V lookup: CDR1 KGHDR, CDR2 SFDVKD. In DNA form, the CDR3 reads TGTGCCACCAGTGACCACAGGGTGACGAACACCGGGGAGCTGTTTTTT. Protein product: CATSDHRVTNTGELFF.

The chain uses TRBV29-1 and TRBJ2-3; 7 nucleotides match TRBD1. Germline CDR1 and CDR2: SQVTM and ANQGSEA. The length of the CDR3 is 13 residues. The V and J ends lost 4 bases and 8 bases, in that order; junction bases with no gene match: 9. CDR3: CSVGAGGAPTQYF. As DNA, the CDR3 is TGCAGCGTTGGGGCAGGGGGAGCCCCTACGCAGTATTTT.

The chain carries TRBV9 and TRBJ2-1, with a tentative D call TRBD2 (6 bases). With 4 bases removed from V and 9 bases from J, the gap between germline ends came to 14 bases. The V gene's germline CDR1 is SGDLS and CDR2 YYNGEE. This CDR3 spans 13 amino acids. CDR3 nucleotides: TGTGCCAGCAGCCCGTACGACGGGGGTGAGCAGTTCTTC. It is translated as CASSPYDGGEQFF. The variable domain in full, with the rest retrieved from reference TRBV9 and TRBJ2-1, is DSGVTQTPKHLITATGQRVTLRCSPRSGDLSVYWYQQSLDQGLQFLIQYYNGEERAKGNILERFSAQQFPDLHSELNLSSLELGDSALYFCASSPYDGGEQFFGPGTRLTVL.

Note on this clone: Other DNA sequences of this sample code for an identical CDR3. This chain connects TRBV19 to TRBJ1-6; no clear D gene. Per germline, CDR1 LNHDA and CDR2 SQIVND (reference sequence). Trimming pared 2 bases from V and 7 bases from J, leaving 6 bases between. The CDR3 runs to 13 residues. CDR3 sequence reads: CASSISGNSPLHF. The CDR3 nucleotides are TGTGCCAGTAGTATATCGGGGAATTCACCCCTCCACTTT.

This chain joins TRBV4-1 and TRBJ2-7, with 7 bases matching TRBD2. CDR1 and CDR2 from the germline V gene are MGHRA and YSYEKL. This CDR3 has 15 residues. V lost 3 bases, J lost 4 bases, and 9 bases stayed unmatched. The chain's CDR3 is CASSHPSGTVYEQYF. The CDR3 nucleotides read TGCGCCAGCAGCCACCCAAGCGGGACGGTTTACGAGCAGTACTTC.